This TCR beta chain is from a study of blood T cell repertoires in COVID-19. Overall study context: Some COVID-19 samples were acute and others convalescent; all came from the United States, Italy and Spain. Sources were T cells, B-cell-depleted T cells, or PBMCs; the material itself was cDNA or gDNA.

Methods used by the authors: Estimates of nucleated cell counts were drawn from the amplification of reference gene primers. Sequencing used immunoSEQ multiplex PCR; TCRdb keeps in-frame clones, though not all of them. The D gene and trimming were derived from the DNA, and the V and J assignments and clone size from that table. The repertoire consists of about 180,000 clones, with over 75% occurring once and the leading ten covering approximately 9.9%. Trimming removed 3 bases from V and 2 bases from J, with 7 bases in between. The CDR3 is made up of 13 amino acids. Germline CDR1 KGHSH, CDR2 LQKENI. The specimen sequenced was peripheral blood. The sequence was obtained from a human donor with active or convalescent COVID-19. The donor label of this sample is uncertain. The rearrangement links TRBV18 to TRBJ2-5; TRBD2 is a possible D gene (5 bases). The CDR3 nucleotides read TGTGCCAGCTCACCGGAGGATCAAGAGACCCAGTACTTC. It encodes CASSPEDQETQYF.